These 18 T cell receptor beta chains originate from one sample sequenced in a study of PD-1 blockade in classical Hodgkin lymphoma. Sequencing used immunoSEQ multiplex PCR; TCRdb keeps in-frame clones, though not all of them. The table includes some 90,000 clones, 75% to 85% detected once. Time point specified: cycle 4 day 1 (C4D1), after more than five weeks of nivolumab. In every patient, relapse followed autologous stem cell transplantation, while exposure to brentuximab vedotin differed. The sequencing here drew on peripheral blood mononuclear cells (PBMCs), taken before the fourth cycle of nivolumab. Source of these receptors: a human donor with classical Hodgkin lymphoma.

The chain employs TRBV27 and TRBJ2-5; the D is unclear. The V gene's germline CDR1 is MNHEY and CDR2 SMNVEV (reference sequence). The CDR3 loop spans 13 amino acids. V lost 2 bases and J 5 bases, leaving 9 bases between the germline ends. This CDR3 is CASSLAPFETQYF. CDR3 nucleotide sequence: TGTGCCAGCAGTTTAGCCCCCTTTGAGACCCAGTACTTC.

The gene calls are TRBV9 and TRBJ2-1; perhaps TRBD2 as D (6 bases). CDR1 is SGDLS and CDR2 is YYNGEE in the germline V gene. With 4 bases removed from V and 0 bases from J, the gap between germline ends came to 14 bases. CDR3 length: 16 amino acids. CDR3 nucleotide sequence: TGTGCCAGCAGCTTATTAGCGGCTAGCTCCTACAATGAGCAGTTCTTC. This translates into CASSLLAASSYNEQFF. Complete variable domain (other parts from reference TRBV9 and TRBJ2-1): DSGVTQTPKHLITATGQRVTLRCSPRSGDLSVYWYQQSLDQGLQFLIQYYNGEERAKGNILERFSAQQFPDLHSELNLSSLELGDSALYFCASSLLAASSYNEQFFGPGTRLTVL.

The V and J genes are TRBV18 and TRBJ1-5; TRBD1 matches 7 bases. The junction had 5 bases not matched to a gene; V was cut back by 4 bases and J by 2 bases. This CDR3 contains 15 residues. CDR1 and CDR2 from the germline V gene are KGHSH and LQKENI. This chain's CDR3 is CASSLGTDGNQPQHF. CDR3 nucleotides: TGTGCCAGCTCACTGGGGACAGACGGCAATCAGCCCCAGCATTTT.

This rearrangement joins TRBV7-9 to TRBJ2-6, with D uncertain. Trimming took 0 bases from V and 1 from J, leaving 4 bases between them. Germline CDR1 is SEHNR and CDR2 is FQNEAQ (reference sequence). The CDR3 is 15 amino acids. In nucleotides, the CDR3 is TGTGCCAGCAGCTTAGCTGGGTCTGGGGCCAACGTCCTGACTTTC. Protein: CASSLAGSGANVLTF. The full variable domain, in which reference TRBV7-9 and TRBJ2-6 provide the parts outside the CDR3, is DTGVSQNPRHKITKRGQNVTFRCDPISEHNRLYWYRQTLGQGPEFLTYFQNEAQLEKSRLLSDRFSAERPKGSFSTLEIQRTEQGDSAMYLCASSLAGSGANVLTFGAGSRLTVL.

The chain combines TRBV5-1 with TRBJ2-5; possibly TRBD1 for D (7 bases). The ends were cut back, 3 bases at V and 4 bases at J, with 13 bases in the middle. The CDR3 runs to 14 residues. Per the germline V gene, CDR1 is SGHRS and CDR2 is YFSETQ. CDR3 loop: CASSWTQGGETQYF. CDR3 in DNA: TGCGCCAGCAGCTGGACCCAGGGGGGAGAGACCCAGTACTTC.

The chain uses TRBV4-2 and TRBJ2-3; 8 nucleotides agree with TRBD2. The germline V gene has CDR1 LGHNA and CDR2 YNFKEQ. The CDR3 loop spans 15 amino acids. J gave up 1 base and V 1 base, and 1 base lay outside the gene matches. The CDR3 DNA is TGTGCCAGCAGCCAAGCGACTAGCGGCACAGATACGCAGTATTTT. This encodes CASSQATSGTDTQYF.

This clone has just a few counts. The gene calls are TRBV27 and TRBJ2-5, with 10 bases aligning to TRBD1. The germline CDR1 and CDR2 sequences are MNHEY and SMNVEV (reference sequence). CDR3 length equals 14 residues. V lost 5 bases, J lost 4 bases, and 4 bases stayed unmatched. The DNA for the CDR3 is TGTGCCAGCAGTCTGCGGACAGGGGGAGAGACCCAGTACTTC. Protein product: CASSLRTGGETQYF.

V and J are TRBV7-6 and TRBJ2-7; maybe TRBD1 (6 bases). The ends were cut back, 6 bases at V and 4 bases at J, with 13 bases in the middle. Per germline, CDR1 SGHVS and CDR2 FNYEAQ. The CDR3 runs 13 residues. Here the CDR3 reads CASSPSGVYEQYF. As DNA, the CDR3 is TGTGCCAGCAGTCCCTCAGGGGTTTACGAGCAGTACTTC.

The chain uses TRBV5-1 and TRBJ1-5; possibly TRBD1 for D (6 bases). Between the trimmed V and J ends, which lost 2 bases and 0 bases, there was a span of 12 bases. The CDR3 runs to 16 residues. Germline CDR1 SGHRS, CDR2 YFSETQ. The CDR3 nucleotides read TGCGCCAGCAGCTTTAAGACAGGCGATAGCAATCAGCCCCAGCATTTT. It yields the protein CASSFKTGDSNQPQHF.

The J gene is TRBJ2-5, the V gene TRBV7-2, with 8 bases matching TRBD1. The CDR3 is 16 amino acids. V gave up 0 bases and J gave up 5 bases; unmatched junction bases: 8. Germline CDR1 and CDR2: SGHTA and FQGNSA. The CDR3 DNA follows: TGTGCCAGCAGCTTAGCGGGGACAGGTTTCGGGGAGACCCAGTACTTC. Translation gives CASSLAGTGFGETQYF.

J is TRBJ2-5 and V is TRBV14, with D perhaps matching TRBD1 (6 bases). The ends were cut back, 3 bases at V and 5 bases at J, with 13 bases in the middle. CDR3 length: 14 residues. Germline CDR1 and CDR2: SGHDN and FVKESK. The CDR3 loop reads CASSQRTVGETQYF. The CDR3 DNA sequence: TGTGCCAGCAGCCAGCGGACAGTCGGCGAGACCCAGTACTTC.

This chain connects TRBV13 to TRBJ2-1; D perhaps matches TRBD2 (6 bases). Germline lookup yields CDR1 PRHDT and CDR2 FYEKMQ (reference sequence). V gave up 5 bases and J gave up 4 bases, with 18 bases separating them. The CDR3 sequence is 16 residues long. In DNA form, the CDR3 reads TGTGCCAGCAGCCCCCGGATGGGAGGCGTTTACAATGAGCAGTTCTTC. As protein: CASSPRMGGVYNEQFF.

The table lists this clone with a few counts. V is TRBV7-2 and J is TRBJ2-3; perhaps TRBD2 as D (6 bases). The ends were cut back, 0 bases at V and 5 bases at J, with 9 bases in the middle. The CDR3 consists of 14 residues. Germline assignment: CDR1 SGHTA and CDR2 FQGNSA. In DNA form, the CDR3 reads TGTGCCAGCAGCTTAGCGACTAGACAAGATACGCAGTATTTT. It is translated as CASSLATRQDTQYF.

The chain uses TRBV19 and TRBJ2-3, with 7 bases fitting TRBD2. The length of the CDR3 is 14 residues. The V gene end was trimmed by 3 bases and the J gene end by 5 bases; junction bases not matched to a gene: 5. Germline V gene data show CDR1 as LNHDA and CDR2 as SQIVND (reference sequence). The CDR3 loop is CASSMKLAEDTQYF. CDR3 sequence (DNA): TGTGCCAGTAGTATGAAGCTAGCGGAAGATACGCAGTATTTT.

The CDR3 DNA reads as TGTGCCAGCAAGCAGAGTCAGGCGAACACTGAAGCTTTCTTT. Translation: CASKQSQANTEAFF. V and J are TRBV6-4 and TRBJ1-1; D is undetermined. CDR1 is MRHNA and CDR2 is SNTAGT in the germline V gene. Trimming took off 7 bases at V and 1 base at J, with 13 bases between the two ends. This CDR3 is built from 14 residues.

CDR3 protein: CASSSDREAFF. The CDR3 region has the DNA TGTGCCAGCAGTTCGGACAGGGAAGCTTTCTTT. The gene calls are TRBV5-5 and TRBJ1-1; 7 positions agree with TRBD1. Germline V lookup: CDR1 SGHKS, CDR2 YYEKEE (reference sequence). V dropped 5 bases and J dropped 8; count of bases not matched to a gene: 3. This CDR3 contains 11 residues.

V is TRBV4-2 and J is TRBJ1-2; weak D call: TRBD1 (5 bases). The CDR3 spans 14 residues. Germline V gene data show CDR1 as LGHNA and CDR2 as YNFKEQ. Trimming stripped 3 bases from V and 5 bases from J, with 13 bases between. CDR3 amino acids: CASSQGQSFYGYTF. CDR3 DNA: TGTGCCAGCAGCCAGGGGCAGAGTTTTTATGGCTACACCTTC.

The chain uses TRBV10-3 and TRBJ1-1; TRBD1 might be the D (6 bases). Germline CDR1 and CDR2: ENHRY and SYGVKD. Trimming stripped 10 bases from V and 2 bases from J, with 11 bases between. CDR3 length: 12 residues. Here the CDR3 reads CATGTSNTEAFF. CDR3 DNA sequence: TGTGCCACCGGGACATCCAACACTGAAGCTTTCTTT.